What follows describes a single TCR beta chain. The antigen remains undetermined. One end of the junction is discordant with germline, which a read error may explain. TCRdb re-derived calls from the multiplex PCR reads in MiXCR, one entry per CDR3 protein. The table shows 17,000 or so distinct CDR3 sequences, with about 45% occurring only once. The data originate from a study of breast tumors, draining lymph nodes, adjacent tissues. Findings of the study overall: Most tumor T cells seemingly derive from lymph node, then expand in tumor. Tumor repertoires ranked between lymph nodes and nontumor tissue in diversity, with V and J gene preferences.

The CDR3 totals 12 residues. The germline V gene has CDR1 DFQATT and CDR2 SNEGSKA (reference sequence). The chain links TRBV20-1 to TRBJ2-7; tentatively, D is TRBD1 (5 bases). Sequencing was done on a sample of tumor-adjacent breast tissue. This TCR was sampled from a female donor with breast cancer. Some clones in this sample may be carry-over from other donors' samples. The CDR3 sequence: CSAWGRVSKQHF. CDR3 sequence (DNA): TGCAGTGCTTGGGGCAGGGTCAGCAAGCAGCACTTC.